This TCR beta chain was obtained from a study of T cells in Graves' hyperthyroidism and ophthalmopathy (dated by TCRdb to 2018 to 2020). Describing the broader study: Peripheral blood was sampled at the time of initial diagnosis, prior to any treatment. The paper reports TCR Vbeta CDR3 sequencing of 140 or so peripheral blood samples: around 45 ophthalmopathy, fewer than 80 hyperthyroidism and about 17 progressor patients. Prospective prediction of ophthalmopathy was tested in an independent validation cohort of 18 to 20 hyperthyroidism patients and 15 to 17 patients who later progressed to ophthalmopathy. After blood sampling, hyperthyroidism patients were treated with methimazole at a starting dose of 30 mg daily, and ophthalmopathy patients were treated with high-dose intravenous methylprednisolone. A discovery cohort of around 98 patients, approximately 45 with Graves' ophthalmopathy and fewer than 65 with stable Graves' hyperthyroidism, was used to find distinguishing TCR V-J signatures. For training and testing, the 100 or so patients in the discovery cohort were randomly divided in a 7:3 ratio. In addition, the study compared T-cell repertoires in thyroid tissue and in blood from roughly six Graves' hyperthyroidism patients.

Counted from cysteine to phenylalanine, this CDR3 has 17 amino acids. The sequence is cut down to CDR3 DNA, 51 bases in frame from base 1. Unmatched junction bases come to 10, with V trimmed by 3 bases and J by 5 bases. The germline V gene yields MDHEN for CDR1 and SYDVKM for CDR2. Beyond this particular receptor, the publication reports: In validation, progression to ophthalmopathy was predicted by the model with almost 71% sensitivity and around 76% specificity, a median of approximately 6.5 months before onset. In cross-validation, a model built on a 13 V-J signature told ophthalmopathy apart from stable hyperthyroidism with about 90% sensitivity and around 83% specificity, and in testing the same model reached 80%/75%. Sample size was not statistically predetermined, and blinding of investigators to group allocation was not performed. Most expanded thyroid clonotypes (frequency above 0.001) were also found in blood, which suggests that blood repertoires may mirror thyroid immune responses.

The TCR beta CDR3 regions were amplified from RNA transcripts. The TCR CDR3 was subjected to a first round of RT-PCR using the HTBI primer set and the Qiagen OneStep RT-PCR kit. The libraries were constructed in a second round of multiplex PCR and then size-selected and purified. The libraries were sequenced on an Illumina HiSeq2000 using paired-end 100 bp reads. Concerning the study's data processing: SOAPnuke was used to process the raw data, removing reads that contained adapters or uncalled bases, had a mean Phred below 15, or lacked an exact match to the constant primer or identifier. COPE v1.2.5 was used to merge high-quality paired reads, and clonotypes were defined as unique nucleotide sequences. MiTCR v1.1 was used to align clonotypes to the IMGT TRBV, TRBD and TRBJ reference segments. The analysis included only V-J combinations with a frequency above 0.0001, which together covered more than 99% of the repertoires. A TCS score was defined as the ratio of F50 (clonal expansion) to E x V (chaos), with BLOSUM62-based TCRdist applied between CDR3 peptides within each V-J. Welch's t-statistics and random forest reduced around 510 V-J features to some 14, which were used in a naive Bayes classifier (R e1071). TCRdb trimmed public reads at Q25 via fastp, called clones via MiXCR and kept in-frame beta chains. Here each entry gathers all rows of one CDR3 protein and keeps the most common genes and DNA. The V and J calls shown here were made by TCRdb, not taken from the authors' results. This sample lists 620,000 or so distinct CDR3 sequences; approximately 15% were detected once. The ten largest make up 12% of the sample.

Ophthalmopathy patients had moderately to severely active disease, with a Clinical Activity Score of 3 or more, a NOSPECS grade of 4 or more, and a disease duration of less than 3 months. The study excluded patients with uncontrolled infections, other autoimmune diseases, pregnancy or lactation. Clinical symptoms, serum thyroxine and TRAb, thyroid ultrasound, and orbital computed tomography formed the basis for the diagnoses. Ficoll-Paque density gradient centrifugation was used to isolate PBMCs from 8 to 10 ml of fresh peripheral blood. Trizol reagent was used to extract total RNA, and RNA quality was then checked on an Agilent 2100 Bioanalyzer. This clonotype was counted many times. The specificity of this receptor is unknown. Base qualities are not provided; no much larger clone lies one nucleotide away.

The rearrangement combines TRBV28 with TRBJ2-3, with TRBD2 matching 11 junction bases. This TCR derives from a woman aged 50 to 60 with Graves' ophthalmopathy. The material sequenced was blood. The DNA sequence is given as TGTGCCAGCAGTTTGATTAGCGGGAGGGCCGCTGGAGATACGCAGTATTTT. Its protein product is CASSLISGRAAGDTQYF.